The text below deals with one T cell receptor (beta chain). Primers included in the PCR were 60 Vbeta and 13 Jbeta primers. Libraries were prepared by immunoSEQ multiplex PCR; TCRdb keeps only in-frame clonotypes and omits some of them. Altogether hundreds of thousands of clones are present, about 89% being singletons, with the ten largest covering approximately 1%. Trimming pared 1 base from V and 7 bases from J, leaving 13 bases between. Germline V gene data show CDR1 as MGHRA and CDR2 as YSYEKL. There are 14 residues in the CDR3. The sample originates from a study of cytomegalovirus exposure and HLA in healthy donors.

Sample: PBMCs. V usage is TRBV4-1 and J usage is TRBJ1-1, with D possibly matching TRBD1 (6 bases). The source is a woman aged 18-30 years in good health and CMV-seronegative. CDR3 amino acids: CASSQGGGHSEAFF. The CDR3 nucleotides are TGCGCCAGCAGCCAAGGGGGGGGCCATAGTGAAGCTTTCTTT.